This T cell receptor beta chain originates from a study of OX40 agonist ivuxolimab in advanced cancers. With regard to the full study: Ivuxolimab was a fully human IgG2 agonistic monoclonal antibody targeting the costimulatory receptor OX40 (CD134). The monotherapy dose-escalation portion (N of about 50 patients) of the phase I ivuxolimab trial is reported in the paper. Among the 52 dose-escalation patients, around 19 had hepatocellular carcinoma, approximately 15 melanoma, 9 renal cell carcinoma and 9 head and neck cancer. Intravenous ivuxolimab was administered to patients every 2 weeks at six dose levels: 0.01, 0.1, 0.3, 1.5, 3 and 10 mg/kg. Three dose-escalation patients achieved partial responses, one with hepatocellular carcinoma and two with cutaneous melanoma. Prior anti-PD-1, anti-PD-L1 or anti-CTLA-4 therapy was permitted, and less than 45% of dose-escalation patients had received checkpoint inhibitors. The point of sequencing TCRbeta in the periphery was to test whether ivuxolimab changed TCR sequence diversity and drove clonal T-cell expansion. In the dose-escalation cohort, approximately 83% of patients were male, and the mean age was 60 years with a range of roughly 20 to 85.

The trial excluded patients who had a history of autoimmune disease or were on systemic immunosuppression. In every dose cohort, peripheral blood was drawn for TCR sequencing at baseline, cycle 4 day 1, and cycle 7 day 1. Samples came from an open-label, multicenter, first-in-human phase I dose-escalation trial of ivuxolimab. Adults with locally advanced or metastatic melanoma, renal cell, hepatocellular, or head and neck squamous cell carcinoma were enrolled in the trial. Before TCR sequencing, CD4+ T cells and CD8+ T cells from peripheral blood were sorted into separate populations. V sheds 0 bases and J sheds 8 bases, leaving 12 bases between their ends. According to the germline V gene, CDR1 reads SGHRS and CDR2 reads YFSETQ. There are 15 amino acids in the CDR3, from cysteine to phenylalanine inclusive. The sequence is cut down to CDR3 DNA, 45 bases in frame from base 1. Overall study outcomes, separate from this receptor: In the 0.1-3.0 mg/kg groups, partial responders were among the patients with the lowest normalized peripheral clonal expansion, particularly in CD8+ T cells. The antigen specificity of the clonally expanded peripheral T cells was not determined. At doses of 0.1 to 3.0 mg/kg, clonal expansion of both CD4+ and CD8+ T cells in blood was seen between baseline and week 6. Low levels of normalized T-cell clonal expansion were also seen in some nonresponding patients. On average, CD8+ T cells showed more expanded clones than CD4+ T cells after ivuxolimab.

Genomic DNA was extracted from sorted cells for sequencing of the TCRbeta CDR3 region. The immunoSEQ Assay was used to sequence the TCRbeta CDR3 regions. TCRdb mirrors the immuneACCESS table, restricted to in-frame sequences. Some clones are absent from its copies; in checked studies, under half trace to an unresolved V gene, and the reason for the others is unknown. The sample yields more than 70,000 clones; approximately 89% were counted once. The ten largest clones represent 10% to 12% of the sample. Turning to this clone: The specificity of this receptor is unknown. Base qualities are not at hand, and no much larger clone is one base apart.

Sequenced material: CD4+ or CD8+ T cells sorted from blood, taken in a trial of the OX40 agonist ivuxolimab. This sequence was found in an adult with an advanced solid tumor such as melanoma, head and neck, liver or kidney cancer. The chain joins TRBV5-1 to TRBJ1-6; TRBD1 is perhaps the D gene, given 6 matching bases. The CDR3 protein sequence reads: CASSLAGGPDSPLHF. DNA sequence: TGCGCCAGCAGCTTGGCCGGGGGGCCGGATTCACCCCTCCACTTT.